Shown below are 18 T cell receptor beta chains from a single sample sequenced in a study of T cells in Graves' hyperthyroidism and ophthalmopathy. Amplification targeted TCR beta CDR3 regions from RNA transcripts. The HTBI primer set served for first-round RT-PCR of the TCR CDR3. TCRdb fed the multiplex PCR reads into MiXCR, producing one record per CDR3 protein. The sample records about 53,000 distinct CDR3 sequences, roughly 52% being singletons. The specimen was blood. These receptors came from a woman in her twenties or thirties with Graves' ophthalmopathy.

This clonotype appeared once. Sequence at one end of the junction differs from germline and may be a read error. The J gene is TRBJ1-1, the V gene TRBV7-3; D gene ambiguous. CDR1 and CDR2 from the germline V gene are SGHTA and FQGTGA. This CDR3 is built from 13 residues. The CDR3 nucleotides read TGTGTCAGCATTAAACACATGATCACTGAAGCTTTCTTT. This codes for CVSIKHMITEAFF. Full variable domain (rest looked up from reference TRBV7-3 and TRBJ1-1): GAGVSQTPSNKVTEKGKYVELRCDPISGHTALYWYRQSLGQGPEFLIYFQGTGAADDSGLPNDRFFAVRPEGSVSTLKIQRTERGDSAVYLCVSIKHMITEAFFGQGTRLTVV.

This clonotype has a count of ten or more. A much larger clone differs from this one at a single base, so this may be a read error. The chain is built from TRBV2 and TRBJ2-1; D gene unclear. Germline V lookup: CDR1 SNHLY, CDR2 FYNNEI. This CDR3 is 14 amino acids long. Trimming took off 5 bases at V and 0 bases at J, with 8 bases between the two ends. The CDR3 nucleotides are TGTGCCAGCAGTCGTATGGGCTCCTACAATGAGCAGTTCTTC. Its translation: CASSRMGSYNEQFF.

This clonotype was counted ten times or more. The chain carries TRBV12-3 or TRBV12-4 and TRBJ2-1; D is ambiguous. Between the trimmed V and J ends, which lost 6 bases and 0 bases, there was a span of 15 bases. The CDR3 has 16 amino acids. CDR3 in amino acids: CASRHPRVSSYNEQFF. The CDR3 DNA is TGTGCCAGCAGACACCCCCGGGTGAGCTCCTACAATGAGCAGTTCTTC.

At least ten counts were recorded for this clonotype. V usage is TRBV28 and J usage is TRBJ2-7; D gene unclear. The V gene lost 4 bases and the J gene lost 0 bases, with 7 bases spanning the gap. This CDR3 contains 13 residues. Germline CDR1 reads MDHEN; CDR2 reads SYDVKM. The CDR3 DNA sequence: TGTGCCAGCAGTTCTCGGATCTCCTACGAGCAGTACTTC. This sequence encodes CASSSRISYEQYF.

The table lists this clonotype with a count of one. The gene calls are TRBV5-1 and TRBJ1-2; maybe TRBD1 (6 bases). The CDR3 is 15 residues long. CDR1 is SGHRS and CDR2 is YFSETQ in the germline V gene. The ends were cut back, 0 bases at V and 2 bases at J, with 11 bases in the middle. CDR3 sequence: CASSLDPTGNYGYTF. The CDR3 DNA reads as TGCGCCAGCAGCTTGGACCCTACAGGGAACTATGGCTACACCTTC.

The chain uses TRBV28 and TRBJ2-1; D perhaps matches TRBD2 (5 bases). Trimming shortened V by 5 bases and J by 0 bases, and 14 bases separated the two germline ends. The CDR3 covers 16 residues. CDR1 MDHEN and CDR2 SYDVKM come from the germline V gene. Written as DNA, the CDR3 is TGTGCCAGCAGTCGAAGCGGCCTGAGCTCCTACAATGAGCAGTTCTTC. Protein: CASSRSGLSSYNEQFF.

The V gene is TRBV7-8, the J gene TRBJ2-1; a possible D gene is TRBD1 (6 bases). The germline V and J ends were trimmed by 2 bases and 6 bases, with 14 bases remaining between them. CDR1 and CDR2 (germline): SGHVS, FQNEAQ. This CDR3 is built from 15 residues. The CDR3 nucleotides read TGTGCCAGCAGCTTAAGCACAGGGACACGCAATGAGCAGTTCTTC. Protein product: CASSLSTGTRNEQFF.

This clonotype has more than one count but fewer than ten. The V gene is TRBV10-2, the J gene TRBJ1-2; D gene ambiguous. The CDR3 loop spans 15 amino acids. V was shortened by 2 bases and J by 2 bases, with 12 bases between the two germline ends. CDR1 is WSHSY and CDR2 is SAAADI in the germline V gene. The CDR3 coding sequence is TGCGCCAGCAGTGAGACTCGTCAGGCCAACTATGGCTACACCTTC. Translation gives CASSETRQANYGYTF.

At least ten counts were recorded for this clonotype. The junction departs from the called germline gene at one end, perhaps through a read error. V is TRBV15 and J is TRBJ2-2; D remains unclear. The CDR3 contains 14 residues. Germline CDR1 and CDR2: LNHNV and YYDKDF (reference sequence). Here the CDR3 DNA reads TGTGCCATCAGCAGCTTCCAAAAAGCCGGGGAGCTGTTTTTT. It is translated as CAISSFQKAGELFF.

The V gene is TRBV20-1, the J gene TRBJ1-4; D might be TRBD1 (6 bases). Germline CDR1 and CDR2: DFQATT and SNEGSKA (reference sequence). Trimming pared 4 bases from V and 3 bases from J, leaving 9 bases between. This CDR3 region has 13 residues. CDR3 sequence: CSAIGGPNEKLFF. Here the CDR3 DNA reads TGCAGTGCTATCGGGGGGCCTAATGAAAAACTGTTTTTT.

This clonotype was seen more than once but under ten times. With a much larger clone just one base away, this may be a read error. The chain uses TRBV6-1 and TRBJ1-1, with 7 bases matching TRBD1. The length of the CDR3 is 15 residues. V lost 5 bases, J lost 1 base, and 7 bases stayed unmatched. Germline V lookup: CDR1 MNHNS, CDR2 SASEGT. CDR3 sequence: CASSPSTGTNTEAFF. For the CDR3, the DNA is TGTGCCAGCAGTCCTTCGACAGGGACGAACACTGAAGCTTTCTTT.

A few counts support this clonotype. One base away lies a much larger clone, so this may be a sequencing read error. V usage is TRBV27 and J usage is TRBJ2-7; D tentatively reads TRBD1 or TRBD2 (5 bases each). Germline lookup yields CDR1 MNHEY and CDR2 SMNVEV (reference sequence). CDR3 size: 13 residues. The CDR3 is CASSLGPAYERYF. The CDR3, as DNA: TGTGCCAGCAGCTTGGGACCGGCCTACGAGCGGTACTTC.

CDR3 amino acids: CSGGQGGPYGYTF. CDR3 nucleotide sequence: TGCAGCGGGGGACAGGGGGGACCCTATGGCTACACCTTC. The chain combines TRBV29-1 with TRBJ1-2; 11 bases agree with TRBD1. Trimming took 7 bases from V and 4 from J; bases not matched to a gene: 5. The CDR3 sequence is 13 residues long. Germline V lookup: CDR1 SQVTM, CDR2 ANQGSEA.

Comment on this clonotype: The CDR3 does not end in the conserved phenylalanine or tryptophan, so this is likely a read error. V usage is TRBV10-3 and J usage is TRBJ2-3; 9 bases match TRBD1. Germline V gives CDR1 ENHRY, CDR2 SYGVKD. The CDR3 has 16 residues. In DNA, the CDR3 is TGTGCCATCAGGGCCCCCGGGACAGGGAAATCAGAGACGCAGTATTGT. Translating it yields CAIRAPGTGKSETQYC.

The chain joins TRBV15 to TRBJ2-7; 13 nucleotides align to TRBD2. The CDR3 has 20 residues. V was pared by 3 bases and J by 0 bases, with 14 bases of the junction left unmatched. The germline V gene has CDR1 LNHNV and CDR2 YYDKDF (reference sequence). As DNA, the CDR3 is TGTGCCACCAGCAGGAGTTGGGACAGCGGACTAGCGGGAGTCTCCTACGAGCAGTACTTC. This translates into CATSRSWDSGLAGVSYEQYF.

This clonotype was counted many times. The chain is built from TRBV7-2 and TRBJ2-2, with D hard to call. The V end lost 0 bases, the J end lost 1 base, and 3 bases lay between the germline ends. In germline, CDR1 is SGHTA, CDR2 FQGNSA. The CDR3 has 14 amino acids. Here the CDR3 DNA reads TGTGCCAGCAGCTTAGCGGGGAACACCGGGGAGCTGTTTTTT. Encoded protein: CASSLAGNTGELFF.

The genes are TRBV10-3 and TRBJ2-5, with TRBD2 as a possible D gene (6 bases). This CDR3 is 16 amino acids long. Germline V gene lookup returns CDR1 ENHRY and CDR2 SYGVKD. Trimming removed 2 bases at V and 2 bases at J, with 15 bases between. This chain's CDR3 is CAISEPGLSAQETQYF. For the CDR3, the DNA is TGTGCCATCAGTGAGCCCGGACTATCGGCACAAGAGACCCAGTACTTC.

The J gene is TRBJ2-7, the V gene TRBV7-9; TRBD2 aligns across 12 bases. V lost 5 bases to trimming and J lost 5 bases; unmatched junction nucleotides: 7. Germline V lookup: CDR1 SEHNR, CDR2 FQNEAQ (reference sequence). This CDR3 spans 15 amino acids. In DNA form, the CDR3 reads TGTGCCAGCAGCCCTCGACTAGCGGGAGTAAACGAGCAGTACTTC. Its translation: CASSPRLAGVNEQYF. The full variable domain, rest sourced from reference TRBV7-9 and TRBJ2-7, is DTGVSQNPRHKITKRGQNVTFRCDPISEHNRLYWYRQTLGQGPEFLTYFQNEAQLEKSRLLSDRFSAERPKGSFSTLEIQRTEQGDSAMYLCASSPRLAGVNEQYFGPGTRLTVT.